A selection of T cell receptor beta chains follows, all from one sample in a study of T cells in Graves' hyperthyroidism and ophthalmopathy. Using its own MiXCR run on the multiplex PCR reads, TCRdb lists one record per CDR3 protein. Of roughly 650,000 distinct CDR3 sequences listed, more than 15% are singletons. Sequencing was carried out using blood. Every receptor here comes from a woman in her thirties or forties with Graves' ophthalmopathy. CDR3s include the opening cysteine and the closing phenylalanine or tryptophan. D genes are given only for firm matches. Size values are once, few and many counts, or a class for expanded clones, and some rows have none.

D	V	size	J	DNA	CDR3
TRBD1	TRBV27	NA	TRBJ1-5	TGTGCCAGCAGTCCAAGCCGGGACAGAAATCAGCCCCAGCATTTT	CASSPSRDRNQPQHF
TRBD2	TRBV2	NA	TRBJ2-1	TGTGCCAGCAGTAGACTAGCGGGATTGGATGAGCAGTTCTTC	CASSRLAGLDEQFF
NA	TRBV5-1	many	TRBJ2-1	TGCGCCAGCAGCTTGAACGGTGAGCAGTTCTTC	CASSLNGEQFF
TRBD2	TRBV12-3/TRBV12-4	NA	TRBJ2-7	TGTGCCAGCAGTTTAGTCTCAGGGACTAGCAACGAGCAGTACTTC	CASSLVSGTSNEQYF
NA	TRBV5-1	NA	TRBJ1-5	TGCGCCAGCAGCTTGGGGGAGGCTTTCAATCAGCCCCAGCATTTT	CASSLGEAFNQPQHF
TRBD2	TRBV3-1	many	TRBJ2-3	TGTGCCAGCAGCCCCGGGACTAGTTCCGCAGATACGCAGTATTTT	CASSPGTSSADTQYF
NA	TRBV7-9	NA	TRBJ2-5	TGTGCCAGCACCTCGGGGCAAGAGACCCAGTACTTC	CASTSGQETQYF
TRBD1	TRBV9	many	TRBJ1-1	TGTGCCAGCAGCTACAGGGGAGCGAACACTGAAGCTTTCTTT	CASSYRGANTEAFF
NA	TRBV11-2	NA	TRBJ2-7	TGTGCCAGCAGCTCTAGTGGTGGGGGCATGTCCTACGAGCAGTACTTC	CASSSSGGGMSYEQYF
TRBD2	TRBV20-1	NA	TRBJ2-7	TGCAGTGCTAGACGGCAGGGAGGGCCCTACGAGCAGTACTTC	CSARRQGGPYEQYF
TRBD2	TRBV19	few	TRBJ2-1	TGTGCCAGTAGTATAACACTAGCGGGAACTTACAATGAGCAGTTCTTC	CASSITLAGTYNEQFF
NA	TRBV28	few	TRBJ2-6	TGTGCCAGCAGTCCCCAGGGGTTGGGTACCGAACACTCTGGGGCCAACGTCCTGACTTTC	CASSPQGLGTEHSGANVLTF
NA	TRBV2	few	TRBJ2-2	TGTGCCAGCAGTGATAGGGGGGGTCGGGGCACCGGGGAGCTGTTTTTT	CASSDRGGRGTGELFF
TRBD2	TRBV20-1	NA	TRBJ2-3	TGCAGTGCTAGGTCCCCTCTAGCGGGGGGGGCCGGTACGCAGTATTTT	CSARSPLAGGAGTQYF
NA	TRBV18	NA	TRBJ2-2	TGTGCCAGCTCACCCGGGGGGACAGCGAACACCGGGGAGCTGTTTTTT	CASSPGGTANTGELFF
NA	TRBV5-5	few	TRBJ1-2	TGTGCCAGCAGCCCTCAATTAGATAGCTACACCTTC	CASSPQLDSYTF
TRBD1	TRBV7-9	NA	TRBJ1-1	TGTGCCAGCAGCTTTGGACAGGGGGACACTGAAGCTTTCTTT	CASSFGQGDTEAFF
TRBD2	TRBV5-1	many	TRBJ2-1	TGCGCCAGCAGCGGCGGGAGATATGGGGATGAGCAGTTCTTC	CASSGGRYGDEQFF
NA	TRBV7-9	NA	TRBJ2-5	TGTGCCAGCAGTCCCTTAGTGGGGGGACTCCAAGAGACCCAGTACTTC	CASSPLVGGLQETQYF
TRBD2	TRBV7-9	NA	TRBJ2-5	TGTGCCAGCAGCATGGGGGCCGCTAGCGGGAATCAAGAGACCCAGTACTTC	CASSMGAASGNQETQYF
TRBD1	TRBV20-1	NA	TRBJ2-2	TGCAGTGCTAGAGCAGGGGGCTCCGGCGGGGAGCTGTTTTTT	CSARAGGSGGELFF
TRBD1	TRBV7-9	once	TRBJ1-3	TGTGCCAGCGCCTTTGCGGGGACAGGGGGGACTTTTGGAAACACCATATATTTT	CASAFAGTGGTFGNTIYF
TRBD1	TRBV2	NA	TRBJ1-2	TGTGCCAGCACGGAACAGGGGGTCTATGGCTACACCTTC	CASTEQGVYGYTF
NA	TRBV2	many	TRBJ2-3	TGTGCCAGCAGTGAAGAAATCACAGATACGCAGTATTTT	CASSEEITDTQYF
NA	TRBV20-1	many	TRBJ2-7	TGCAGTGCTCGCAGGGATTACGAGCAGTACTTC	CSARRDYEQYF
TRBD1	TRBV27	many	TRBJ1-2	TGTGCCAGCACTAGGACAGGGGGGGATGGCTACACCTTC	CASTRTGGDGYTF
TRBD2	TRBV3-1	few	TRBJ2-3	TGTGCCAGCAGCCATAGGACTAGCGGGAAGGGAGATACGCAGTATTTT	CASSHRTSGKGDTQYF
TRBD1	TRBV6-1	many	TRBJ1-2	TGTGCCAGCAGTGGCTGGACAGGGAGCTATGGCTACACCTTC	CASSGWTGSYGYTF
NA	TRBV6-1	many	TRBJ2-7	TGTGCCAGCAGTCTCGTCGAGGAGCAGTACTTC	CASSLVEEQYF
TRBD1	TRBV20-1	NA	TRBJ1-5	TGCAGTGCTAGGGACAGGGGAATTTATAATCAGCCCCAGCATTTT	CSARDRGIYNQPQHF